A selection of T cell receptor beta chains follows, all from one sample in a study of T cell responses to AZD1222 COVID-19 vaccine. Clones were read by immunoSEQ multiplex PCR, and TCRdb kept only the in-frame ones, dropping some. The table has roughly 100,000 clones, around nine tenths seen once. Specimen: peripheral blood, collected on day 0 of AZD1222 vaccination. The receptors here all came from an adult in good health. CDR3s include the opening cysteine and the closing phenylalanine or tryptophan. Fields, in order: D gene, clone size, V gene, J gene, CDR3 protein, CDR3 DNA. D genes are given only for firm matches. Some rows have no size entry. The others give once, few or many, or a class for an expanded clone.

D: .; size: .; V: TRBV10-3; J: TRBJ2-7; CDR3: CAISEEGAGYEQYF; DNA: TGTGCCATCAGTGAGGAGGGGGCGGGGTACGAGCAGTACTTC
D: .; size: few; V: TRBV27; J: TRBJ1-6; CDR3: CASSFPGTPLHF; DNA: TGTGCCAGCTCCTTTCCCGGGACACCCCTCCACTTT
D: TRBD1; size: .; V: TRBV10-3; J: TRBJ1-3; CDR3: CAISESYRGANTIYF; DNA: TGTGCCATCAGTGAGTCGTACAGGGGAGCAAACACCATATATTTT
D: .; size: once; V: TRBV6-6; J: TRBJ2-5; CDR3: CASSESGTQYF; DNA: TGTGCCAGCAGCGAATCGGGGACCCAGTACTTC
D: .; size: .; V: TRBV24-1; J: TRBJ2-3; CDR3: CATSDLCPGPHTDTQYF; DNA: TGTGCCACCAGTGATTTGTGTCCAGGGCCCCACACAGATACGCAGTATTTT
D: TRBD1; size: .; V: TRBV7-3; J: TRBJ1-1; CDR3: CASSLTGQTEAFF; DNA: TGTGCCAGCAGCTTAACGGGACAGACTGAAGCTTTCTTT
D: TRBD2; size: .; V: TRBV6-5; J: TRBJ2-7; CDR3: CASSYSTSGGLYEQYF; DNA: TGTGCCAGCAGTTACTCTACTAGCGGGGGACTCTACGAGCAGTACTTC
D: .; size: .; V: TRBV3-1/TRBV3-2; J: TRBJ1-1; CDR3: CASSQDHSRGAAFF; DNA: TGTGCCAGCAGCCAAGATCACTCGCGGGGGGCAGCTTTCTTT
D: .; size: .; V: TRBV4-1; J: TRBJ2-1; CDR3: CASSLLRQGGYNEQFF; DNA: TGCGCCAGCAGCCTTCTACGGCAGGGGGGATACAATGAGCAGTTCTTC
D: TRBD1; size: once; V: TRBV11-2; J: TRBJ1-2; CDR3: CASSSHRGQDYGYTF; DNA: TGTGCCAGCAGCTCCCACAGGGGGCAGGACTATGGCTACACCTTC
D: .; size: .; V: TRBV18; J: TRBJ2-1; CDR3: CASSPRMGIDGNEQFF; DNA: TGTGCCAGCTCACCACGGATGGGAATCGACGGCAATGAGCAGTTCTTC
D: .; size: .; V: TRBV27; J: TRBJ1-6; CDR3: CASSRARSPLHF; DNA: TGTGCCAGCAGCCGTGCCCGTTCACCCCTCCACTTT
D: TRBD1; size: .; V: TRBV7-2; J: TRBJ1-2; CDR3: CASSLLPGQGANYGYTF; DNA: TGTGCCAGCAGCTTACTACCGGGACAGGGGGCTAACTATGGCTACACCTTC
D: .; size: .; V: TRBV7-8; J: TRBJ2-7; CDR3: CASSPPGVPYEQYF; DNA: TGTGCCAGCAGCCCTCCCGGGGTCCCCTACGAGCAGTACTTC
D: .; size: once; V: TRBV7-2; J: TRBJ1-5; CDR3: CASSWGRNQPQHF; DNA: TGTGCCAGCAGCTGGGGACGGAATCAGCCCCAGCATTTT
D: .; size: .; V: TRBV27; J: TRBJ1-4; CDR3: CASSFSGVNEKLFF; DNA: TGTGCCAGCAGTTTCTCAGGGGTGAATGAAAAACTGTTTTTT
D: TRBD1; size: .; V: TRBV7-2; J: TRBJ1-1; CDR3: CASSTRQGGDTEAFF; DNA: TGTGCCAGCAGCACCCGACAGGGGGGTGACACTGAAGCTTTCTTT
D: .; size: .; V: TRBV12-3/TRBV12-4; J: TRBJ2-7; CDR3: CASSFGEYYEQYF; DNA: TGTGCCAGCAGTTTTGGGGAATACTACGAGCAGTACTTC
D: .; size: .; V: TRBV7-9; J: TRBJ1-1; CDR3: CASSSRRGTEAFF; DNA: TGTGCCAGCAGCTCGCGGAGGGGAACTGAAGCTTTCTTT
D: .; size: .; V: TRBV12-3/TRBV12-4; J: TRBJ1-2; CDR3: CASSLTFGSPYTF; DNA: TGTGCCAGCAGTTTAACATTCGGCAGCCCATACACCTTC
D: .; size: .; V: TRBV5-6; J: TRBJ1-5; CDR3: CASSWGTKNQPQHF; DNA: TGTGCCAGCAGCTGGGGAACGAAGAATCAGCCCCAGCATTTT
D: .; size: few; V: TRBV11-2; J: TRBJ1-1; CDR3: CASIPFGGIGTEAFF; DNA: TGTGCCAGCATCCCATTTGGGGGGATAGGCACTGAAGCTTTCTTT
D: TRBD1; size: .; V: TRBV3-1/TRBV3-2; J: TRBJ1-2; CDR3: CASSLGQGSGYTF; DNA: TGTGCCAGCAGCCTGGGACAGGGCTCTGGCTACACCTTC
D: .; size: few; V: TRBV7-9; J: TRBJ2-7; CDR3: CGVGQSSYEQYF; DNA: TGTGGGGTAGGGCAGAGCTCCTACGAGCAGTACTTC
D: TRBD1; size: .; V: TRBV28; J: TRBJ1-1; CDR3: CASSPHSAGGLEAFF; DNA: TGTGCCAGCAGTCCCCATTCGGCAGGGGGCCTTGAAGCTTTCTTT
D: .; size: once; V: TRBV4-1; J: TRBJ2-1; CDR3: CASSQASGTNNEQFF; DNA: TGCGCCAGCAGCCAAGCCTCCGGGACAAACAATGAGCAGTTCTTC
D: TRBD2; size: few; V: TRBV27; J: TRBJ2-1; CDR3: CASSLFGLADDNEQFF; DNA: TGTGCCAGCAGTTTATTTGGACTAGCGGACGACAATGAGCAGTTCTTC
D: .; size: .; V: TRBV7-8; J: TRBJ1-4; CDR3: CASSAGQLPNEKLFF; DNA: TGTGCCAGCAGCGCTGGGCAGCTCCCTAATGAAAAACTGTTTTTT
D: .; size: few; V: TRBV12-3/TRBV12-4; J: TRBJ1-1; CDR3: CASSFGVIAEAFF; DNA: TGTGCCAGCAGTTTCGGAGTTATCGCTGAAGCTTTCTTT
D: .; size: .; V: TRBV1; J: TRBJ2-1; CDR3: CTSSPNPTSGGAVEQFF; DNA: TGCACCAGCAGCCCGAACCCAACTAGCGGGGGGGCCGTTGAGCAGTTCTTC
D: .; size: .; V: TRBV5-8; J: TRBJ2-1; CDR3: CASSLYPPGGYNEQFF; DNA: TGTGCCAGCAGCTTGTACCCCCCTGGGGGCTACAATGAGCAGTTCTTC
D: .; size: .; V: TRBV4-2; J: TRBJ2-3; CDR3: CASSPQGGQGTDTQYF; DNA: TGTGCCAGCAGCCCCCAGGGCGGTCAGGGCACAGATACGCAGTATTTT
D: .; size: .; V: TRBV12-5; J: TRBJ1-1; CDR3: CASGHTLGGYGEAFF; DNA: TGTGCTAGTGGTCATACCCTGGGGGGATATGGTGAAGCTTTCTTT
D: .; size: .; V: TRBV5-4; J: TRBJ1-2; CDR3: CASSLSGIYGYTF; DNA: TGTGCCAGCAGCTTATCGGGCATCTATGGCTACACCTTC